These 27 T cell receptor beta chains came from one sample sequenced in a study of blood T cell repertoires in COVID-19. The repertoire was sequenced with immunoSEQ multiplex PCR; TCRdb's copy has only in-frame clones and lacks some. The sample holds about 18,000 clones, about nine tenths seen once. Sequenced: peripheral blood. The source of these receptors is a human donor in a cohort sampled during active COVID-19.

CDR3 in amino acids: CASSLSTGNNSPLHF. DNA of the CDR3: TGTGCCAGCAGCCTATCGACAGGCAACAATTCACCCCTCCACTTT. The rearrangement links TRBV7-3 to TRBJ1-6, with D perhaps TRBD1 (6 bases). Trimming left V 5 bases short and J 7 bases short, with 15 bases between. Per germline, CDR1 SGHTA and CDR2 FQGTGA. The CDR3 covers 15 residues.

The chain uses TRBV5-6 and TRBJ1-5; D perhaps matches TRBD1 (5 bases). This CDR3 region has 15 residues. V was cut by 5 bases and J by 0 bases, with 12 bases left in between. Looked up from germline, CDR1 is SGHDT and CDR2 is YYEEEE. CDR3 sequence (DNA): TGTGCCAGCAGTTCACAGGTCTATAGCAATCAGCCCCAGCATTTT. Protein product: CASSSQVYSNQPQHF.

The chain recombines TRBV11-1 with TRBJ2-6, with 7 bases that match TRBD1. V was clipped by 0 bases and J by 0 bases; unmatched bases: 5. The germline V gene has CDR1 SGHAT and CDR2 FQDESV (reference sequence). The CDR3 is made up of 18 amino acids. As DNA, the CDR3 is TGTGCCAGCAGCTTAGCAAACAGGGGAACCTCTGGGGCCAACGTCCTGACTTTC. This gives the protein CASSLANRGTSGANVLTF.

The V call is TRBV10-3, the J call TRBJ1-2; possible D gene TRBD1, 6 bases. There are 15 residues in the CDR3. Germline lookup yields CDR1 ENHRY and CDR2 SYGVKD. Trimming stripped 2 bases from V and 0 bases from J, with 10 bases between. In nucleotides, the CDR3 is TGTGCCATCAGTGAGGGACAGAAGACTAACTATGGCTACACCTTC. It yields the protein CAISEGQKTNYGYTF.

The rearrangement joins TRBV6-2 or TRBV6-3 to TRBJ1-2; TRBD1 agrees at 7 bases. From germline, CDR1 is MNHEY and CDR2 SVGEGT. The CDR3 has 12 amino acids. J was trimmed by 9 bases and V by 6 bases; bases with no gene match: 7. The CDR3 here is CASRPTGARYTF. The CDR3 bases are TGTGCCAGCAGACCTACAGGGGCACGCTACACCTTC.

The genes are TRBV3-1 (or the pseudogene TRBV3-2) and TRBJ1-3; D gene uncertain. The length of the CDR3 is 14 residues. Germline lookup yields CDR1 LGHDT and CDR2 YNNKEL (reference sequence). The V end lost 4 bases, the J end lost 3 bases, and 10 bases lay between the germline ends. As DNA, the CDR3 is TGTGCCAGCAGCCGGGGAGAAGGTGGAAACACCATATATTTT. Encoded protein: CASSRGEGGNTIYF.

V usage is TRBV5-1 and J usage is TRBJ2-7, with 10 bases identical to TRBD1. V trimming: 4 bases; J trimming: 5 bases; junction bases outside the gene matches: 12. Per germline, CDR1 SGHRS and CDR2 YFSETQ. The CDR3 covers 16 residues. CDR3 residues: CASSDLTGGAFNEQYF. The CDR3 DNA follows: TGCGCCAGCAGCGATCTGACAGGGGGCGCATTCAACGAGCAGTACTTC.

The gene calls are TRBV23-1 and TRBJ1-1; D is perhaps TRBD1 (5 bases). TRBV23-1 is filed as an ORF, its function uncertain. V was shortened by 6 bases and J by 6 bases, with 14 bases between the two germline ends. The CDR3 spans 13 residues. The CDR3, as DNA: TGCGCCAGCAGAGGGGCAGGGCTGGCTGAAGCTTTCTTT. It specifies CASRGAGLAEAFF.

In nucleotides, the CDR3 is TGTGCCAGCGGACAGTCGATGGCAGATACGCAGTATTTT. Residues: CASGQSMADTQYF. This chain uses TRBV2 with TRBJ2-3, with D possibly matching TRBD1 (6 bases). V lost 8 bases to trimming and J lost 4 bases, with 13 bases between them. CDR3 size: 13 residues. Looked up from germline, CDR1 is SNHLY and CDR2 is FYNNEI. Drawing the rest from reference TRBV2 and TRBJ2-3, the complete variable domain is EPEVTQTPSHQVTQMGQEVILRCVPISNHLYFYWYRQILGQKVEFLVSFYNNEISEKSEIFDDQFSVERPDGSNFTLKIRSTKLEDSAMYFCASGQSMADTQYFGPGTRLTVL.

As DNA, the CDR3 is TGTGCCAGCAGCCATACGCGGGGGGGCTATGAGACCCAGTACTTC. Its translation: CASSHTRGGYETQYF. The chain uses TRBV3-1 (or the pseudogene TRBV3-2) and TRBJ2-5; 9 nucleotides align to TRBD2. V was pared by 3 bases and J by 5 bases, with 7 bases of the junction left unmatched. Germline V gene sequence: CDR1 LGHDT, CDR2 YNNKEL (reference sequence). This CDR3 region has 15 residues.

This chain connects TRBV3-1 (or the pseudogene TRBV3-2) to TRBJ2-4; TRBD2 agrees at 7 bases. Looked up from germline, CDR1 is LGHDT and CDR2 is YNNKEL (reference sequence). The CDR3 contains 18 residues. V lost 4 bases, J lost 0 bases, and 12 bases stayed unmatched. The CDR3 protein is CASSPRQQSGIAKNIQYF. Written as DNA, the CDR3 is TGTGCCAGCAGCCCCAGACAACAGAGCGGGATAGCCAAAAACATTCAGTACTTC.

The V and J genes are TRBV7-5 and TRBJ2-7; the table's D call of TRBD2 was not tested on the DNA. TRBV7-5 is shown as a pseudogene. This CDR3 comprises 17 residues. The CDR3 loop reads CARSLATRSHLTYEQYF. The CDR3 nucleotides read TGTGCCAGAAGCTTAGCTACGCGGAGCCACCTCACCTACGAGCAGTACTTC.

The chain joins TRBV5-4 to TRBJ1-1, with D possibly TRBD1 on 5 matching bases. Trimming removed 0 bases from V and 2 bases from J, with 11 bases in between. Per the germline V gene, CDR1 is SGHNT and CDR2 is YYREEE (reference sequence). The CDR3 has 15 residues. Written as DNA, the CDR3 is TGTGCCAGCAGCTTGGTTCTTGGGGCAAACACTGAAGCTTTCTTT. This codes for CASSLVLGANTEAFF.

This clone occurred once. The chain combines TRBV7-3 with TRBJ2-7; 16 bases align to TRBD2. Germline V gene sequence: CDR1 SGHTA, CDR2 FQGTGA. This CDR3 has 20 amino acids. Trimming cost V 5 bases and J 4 bases; bases outside gene matches: 17. In DNA form, the CDR3 reads TGTGCCAGCAGCCAGCCAAAAGGGACTAGCGGGAGGGAAGTTTCTTACGAGCAGTACTTC. This encodes CASSQPKGTSGREVSYEQYF.

CDR3 amino acids: CASSLVRARAHQPQHF. In DNA, the CDR3 is TGTGCCAGCAGCTTAGTCAGGGCCCGCGCACATCAGCCCCAGCATTTT. The gene calls are TRBV7-8 and TRBJ1-5; D might be TRBD1 (5 bases). CDR3 length: 16 amino acids. Germline lookup yields CDR1 SGHVS and CDR2 FQNEAQ. The V end lost 1 base, the J end lost 5 bases, and 15 bases lay between the germline ends.

The chain carries TRBV18 and TRBJ1-1; TRBD1 might be the D (5 bases). Trimming removed 5 bases at V and 3 bases at J, with 16 bases between. This CDR3 is built from 15 residues. From germline, CDR1 is KGHSH and CDR2 LQKENI. The CDR3 loop reads CASSSLWGGYTEAFF. The CDR3 DNA follows: TGTGCCAGCTCATCTTTATGGGGGGGGTACACTGAAGCTTTCTTT. The full variable domain, in which reference TRBV18 and TRBJ1-1 provide the parts outside the CDR3, is NAGVMQNPRHLVRRRGQEARLRCSPMKGHSHVYWYRQLPEEGLKFMVYLQKENIIDESGMPKERFSAEFPKEGPSILRIQQVVRGDSAAYFCASSSLWGGYTEAFFGQGTRLTVV.

J is TRBJ1-2 and V is TRBV27; 7 bases are a match to TRBD1. The CDR3 loop spans 11 amino acids. Germline lookup yields CDR1 MNHEY and CDR2 SMNVEV (reference sequence). V lost 6 bases to trimming and J lost 8 bases; unmatched junction nucleotides: 3. CDR3 loop: CASRTGLGYTF. CDR3 DNA: TGTGCCAGCAGGACAGGGTTGGGCTACACCTTC.

This clone has only a few counts. The chain links TRBV2 to TRBJ1-5; D not certain. There are 13 residues in the CDR3. Deletions cut 8 bases from V and 7 bases from J, with 15 bases between. The V gene's germline CDR1 is SNHLY and CDR2 FYNNEI. The CDR3 is CASRTDGLQPQHF. The CDR3, as DNA: TGTGCCAGCCGAACAGACGGCCTCCAGCCCCAGCATTTT.

This chain connects TRBV7-6 to TRBJ2-1; the match to TRBD2 covers 12 bases. Germline CDR1 and CDR2: SGHVS and FNYEAQ. J gave up 7 bases and V 5 bases, and 9 bases lay outside the gene matches. The CDR3 has 16 amino acids. Here the CDR3 DNA reads TGTGCCAGCAGCGCCCAGGGACTAGCGGGCCAAAATGAGCAGTTCTTC. Its translation is CASSAQGLAGQNEQFF.

The CDR3 nucleotides are TGTGCCACCAGCCCAGGGGGCGCGGAGGAGACCCAGTACTTC. Amino acid sequence: CATSPGGAEETQYF. J is TRBJ2-5 and V is TRBV24-1; 8 nucleotides match TRBD1. J gave up 5 bases and V 7 bases, and 8 bases lay outside the gene matches. CDR3 size: 14 residues. From germline, CDR1 is KGHDR and CDR2 SFDVKD.

The chain carries TRBV27 and TRBJ2-1; 10 nucleotides match TRBD2. This CDR3 contains 13 residues. The V and J ends lost 8 bases and 9 bases, in that order; junction bases with no gene match: 7. CDR1 and CDR2 (germline): MNHEY, SMNVEV (reference sequence). The chain's CDR3 is CASGQREGREQFF. In DNA form, the CDR3 reads TGTGCCAGCGGCCAGCGGGAGGGCCGTGAGCAGTTCTTC.

The sample holds one count of this clone. The CDR3 DNA is TGTGCCATCATCAAATCCGGGACAGGACCCAGGGGTGAAAAACTGTTTTTT. It codes for CAIIKSGTGPRGEKLFF. V gene TRBV10-3 combines with J gene TRBJ1-4, with 8 bases that match TRBD1. Germline assignment: CDR1 ENHRY and CDR2 SYGVKD. The CDR3 spans 17 residues. Unmatched junction bases numbered 17, after V lost 7 bases and J lost 7 bases.

CDR3 nucleotide sequence: TGTGCCAGCTCACCACCGGGACAGGGGGCCAAAAACATTCAGTACTTC. Amino acid sequence: CASSPPGQGAKNIQYF. The chain is built from TRBV18 and TRBJ2-4; TRBD1 matches at 10 bases. After removal of 0 bases from V and 1 base from J, the junction contained 0 bases not matched to a gene. The CDR3 contains 16 residues. The germline V gene encodes CDR1 KGHSH and CDR2 LQKENI.

The table lists this clone with a count of one. The chain carries TRBV3-1 (or the pseudogene TRBV3-2) and TRBJ2-7, with D perhaps matching TRBD2 (6 bases). V was pared by 0 bases and J by 4 bases, with 16 bases between. Germline lookup yields CDR1 LGHDT and CDR2 YNNKEL (reference sequence). The CDR3 extends over 16 amino acids. The CDR3 spells CASSQELGGGVYEQYF. The CDR3 DNA reads TGTGCCAGCAGCCAAGAACTTGGGGGAGGCGTGTACGAGCAGTACTTC.

This clone was seen a single time. The chain links TRBV24-1 to TRBJ2-5, with TRBD1 identical over 8 bases. Germline V gene lookup returns CDR1 KGHDR and CDR2 SFDVKD. With V trimmed by 9 bases and J by 3 bases, 11 bases remained unmatched. This CDR3 has 15 amino acids. The CDR3 nucleotides are TGTGCCACCGGCCCTGAGGACAGGGTAGAAGAGACCCAGTACTTC. Its translation is CATGPEDRVEETQYF.

The chain joins TRBV5-6 to TRBJ2-1; a possible D gene is TRBD2 (5 bases). The germline V and J ends were trimmed by 0 bases and 13 bases, with 11 bases remaining between them. The CDR3 is 12 residues long. The germline CDR1 and CDR2 sequences are SGHDT and YYEEEE. In DNA, the CDR3 is TGTGCCAGCAGCTTGGGGCAGAGGGATCAGTTCTTC. Translated, it gives CASSLGQRDQFF. The full variable domain, with the rest looked up from reference TRBV5-6 and TRBJ2-1, is DAGVTQSPTHLIKTRGQQVTLRCSPKSGHDTVSWYQQALGQGPQFIFQYYEEEERQRGNFPDRFSGHQFPNYSSELNVNALLLGDSALYLCASSLGQRDQFFGPGTRLTVL.

The genes are TRBV7-2 and TRBJ2-1, with 9 bases matching TRBD1. The V gene's germline CDR1 is SGHTA and CDR2 FQGNSA. The CDR3 loop spans 15 amino acids. The ends lost 5 bases at V and 4 bases at J; junction bases unmatched: 6. CDR3 sequence reads: CASSRYRGRYNEQFF. CDR3 DNA sequence: TGTGCCAGCAGCCGCTACAGGGGGCGGTACAATGAGCAGTTCTTC.